These T cell receptor beta chains were read from a single sample in a study of T cell responses to AZD1222 COVID-19 vaccine. Here immunoSEQ multiplex PCR was the method, and the copy in TCRdb shows in-frame clones only, minus some. This table holds about 67,000 clones, about 85% found once. This sample comprised peripheral blood, obtained on day 0 of AZD1222 vaccination. Receptors originate from an adult in good health. Each CDR3 is given with its conserved first and last residue. D genes are given only for firm matches. The size entry is marked missing in some rows and otherwise reads once, few, many or a size class.

v_call	d_call	clone_size	j_call	cdr3_nt	cdr3_aa
TRBV7-3	TRBD2	-	TRBJ2-3	TGTGCCAGCAGCTTAACTGGGACTAGCGGCACAGATACGCAGTATTTT	CASSLTGTSGTDTQYF
TRBV2	-	-	TRBJ2-5	TGTGCCAGCATGGACGGTCCTCAAGAGACCCAGTACTTC	CASMDGPQETQYF
TRBV15	-	-	TRBJ2-7	TGTGCCACCAGCGTAGATGGCGTGAGCTACGAGCAGTACTTC	CATSVDGVSYEQYF
TRBV5-4	-	once	TRBJ1-2	TGTGCCAGCAGCTTGGCCTTGGACAACTATGGGGAGAGCTACACCTTC	CASSLALDNYGESYTF
TRBV28	-	-	TRBJ1-5	TGTGCCAGCACCGGGGGCCGGCAGCCCCAGCATTTT	CASTGGRQPQHF
TRBV6-4	-	-	TRBJ1-6	-	CASKFSTSGDNSPLHF
TRBV28	TRBD1	-	TRBJ1-4	TGTGCCAGCAGTTTATGGCTGGGACAGGGGGATGAAAAACTGTTTTTT	CASSLWLGQGDEKLFF
TRBV24-1	-	-	TRBJ1-2	TGTGCCACCAGTGGGAGCACAGGTTACGGCTACACCTTC	CATSGSTGYGYTF
TRBV30	-	-	TRBJ1-1	TGTGCCTGGGTGGGCAGAACTGAAGCTTTCTTT	CAWVGRTEAFF
TRBV15	-	-	TRBJ2-7	TGTGCCACCGGGTTAGGGGCTTACGAGCAGTACTTC	CATGLGAYEQYF
TRBV10-3	-	-	TRBJ1-5	TGTGCCATCAGTGATAACGGTAGCAATCAGCCCCAGCATTTT	CAISDNGSNQPQHF
TRBV7-2	-	-	TRBJ1-2	TGTGCCAGCAGCTCTCCTACGAGACCCTATGGCTACACCTTC	CASSSPTRPYGYTF
TRBV19	-	-	TRBJ2-3	TGTGCCACCAATAAAGCTGGGGGTACGCAGTATTTT	CATNKAGGTQYF
TRBV28	TRBD1	-	TRBJ1-5	TGTGCCAGCAGCGTTTTGTCGGGACAGCATCAGCCCCAGCATTTT	CASSVLSGQHQPQHF
TRBV28	TRBD1	-	TRBJ1-1	TGTGCCAGCACACCTCCCAGGGGGACGCTGAACACTGAAGCTTTCTTT	CASTPPRGTLNTEAFF
TRBV2	-	-	TRBJ1-6	TGTGCCAGCAGTGCCAGGGCTGATTCACCCCTCCACTTT	CASSARADSPLHF
TRBV7-8	TRBD2	-	TRBJ2-4	TGTGCCAGCAGCCCCTGGGGTAGCGGGAGGGTTTTTGACATTCAGTACTTC	CASSPWGSGRVFDIQYF
TRBV18	-	once	TRBJ1-4	TGTGCCAGCTCACCACTCGGAGGAACGAATGAAAAACTGTTTTTT	CASSPLGGTNEKLFF
TRBV11-3	-	-	TRBJ2-3	TGTGCCAGCAGCTTAGATGGTGTGGCTGGCAATACGCAGTATTTT	CASSLDGVAGNTQYF
TRBV19	-	-	TRBJ1-1	TGTGCCAGTAGCATGACAGTGAACACTGAAGCTTTCTTT	CASSMTVNTEAFF
TRBV9	-	-	TRBJ1-1	TGTGCCAGCAGCTCCAGACCGTCGAACACTGAAGCTTTCTTT	CASSSRPSNTEAFF
TRBV3-1/TRBV3-2	TRBD2	-	TRBJ2-1	TGTGCCAGCAGCCCCAGAGCGGGGGGGTCCTACAATGAGCAGTTCTTC	CASSPRAGGSYNEQFF
TRBV6-2/TRBV6-3	-	few	TRBJ1-4	TGTGCCAGCAGCCGCTCGGGAGGGCGGGAAAAACTGTTTTTT	CASSRSGGREKLFF
TRBV14	-	-	TRBJ2-7	TGTGCCAGCAGCCAAGCTTTCCGGAGGCAGGTCTACGAGCAGTACTTC	CASSQAFRRQVYEQYF
TRBV5-1	TRBD1	-	TRBJ1-1	TGCGCCAGCAGCCACGGGACAGGGTATCTGGAAGCTTTCTTT	CASSHGTGYLEAFF
TRBV6-6	-	-	TRBJ2-2	TGTGCCAGCAGTTGGGGACAGAACACCGGGGAGCTGTTTTTT	CASSWGQNTGELFF
TRBV7-9	-	once	TRBJ2-2	TGTGCCAGCAGCCCCCCTGCGGGGACCGCCACCGGGGAGCTGTTTTTT	CASSPPAGTATGELFF
TRBV6-6	-	many	TRBJ2-2	TGTGCCAGCAGTCAACCGCGCCTTCCGGGGGTGGTCGGGGAGCTGTTTTTT	CASSQPRLPGVVGELFF
TRBV5-1	TRBD1	-	TRBJ1-3	TGCGCCAGCAGCTTACAGGGGGCGCGCGGAAACACCATATATTTT	CASSLQGARGNTIYF
TRBV28	-	-	TRBJ1-2	TGTGCCAGCAGTTTGTCCGCGTCCGTTTCGCATGGCTACACCTTC	CASSLSASVSHGYTF
TRBV7-3	-	once	TRBJ1-5	TGTGCCAGCAGCTTAATCACGGGAAGGGACAATCAGCCCCAGCATTTT	CASSLITGRDNQPQHF
TRBV2	-	-	TRBJ2-2	TGTGCCAGCAGTGGCCTCAACACCGGGGAGCTGTTTTTT	CASSGLNTGELFF
TRBV28	-	-	TRBJ1-4	TGTGCCAGCAGTTTATACGGGATCCCAGAAAAACTGTTTTTT	CASSLYGIPEKLFF
TRBV19	-	few	TRBJ1-1	TGTGCCAGTCACAGGGTGATCACTGAAGCTTTCTTT	CASHRVITEAFF
TRBV19	TRBD1	-	TRBJ2-7	TGTGCCAGTAGACCTATCGACAGGGGGGACTACGAGCAGTACTTC	CASRPIDRGDYEQYF
TRBV9	-	-	TRBJ1-5	TGTGCCAGCAGCGTAGGGTCCCCCAGCGGGGGAGGGCCCCAGCATTTT	CASSVGSPSGGGPQHF
TRBV5-6	-	-	TRBJ2-7	TGTGCCAGCAGCTTAGGGGCCGGGATCTCCTACGAGCAGTACTTC	CASSLGAGISYEQYF
TRBV6-1	-	-	TRBJ1-3	TGTGCCAGCAGTGAACCCGGCAGCGACACCATATATTTT	CASSEPGSDTIYF
TRBV28	-	once	TRBJ1-5	TGTGCCAGCAGTTTGGAGGGTCAGCCCCAGCATTTT	CASSLEGQPQHF
TRBV5-1	-	-	TRBJ2-7	TGCGCCAGCAGCTTGACGGTCAGCTCCTACGAGCAGTACTTC	CASSLTVSSYEQYF
TRBV19	-	-	TRBJ1-3	TGTGCCAGTAGTGGGCCCAACCGGGCCTGGGAGTCTGGAAACACCATATATTTT	CASSGPNRAWESGNTIYF
TRBV19	TRBD2	-	TRBJ2-1	TGTGCCAGTAGAAGGCCAGGACTAGCGGGAGGTGAGGCGTTCTTC	CASRRPGLAGGEAFF
TRBV11-3	-	-	TRBJ2-7	TGTGCCAGCAGCCTCTCACCCCCGGGGGTTAGCTCCTACGAGCAGTACTTC	CASSLSPPGVSSYEQYF
TRBV7-9	TRBD2	-	TRBJ2-5	TGTGCCAGCAGTCGGACTAGCGGGGTATCAGAGACCCAGTACTTC	CASSRTSGVSETQYF
TRBV7-6	-	-	TRBJ1-1	TGTGCCAGCAGCTCAGAGGGCTCGAACACTGAAGCTTTCTTT	CASSSEGSNTEAFF
TRBV9	-	-	TRBJ2-7	TGTGCCAGCAGCGTAGCAGGGTCTAACGAGCAGTACTTC	CASSVAGSNEQYF
TRBV5-6	-	-	TRBJ1-1	TGTGCCAGCAGCTTGGAGGAGGGGCGCGCTTTCTTT	CASSLEEGRAFF
TRBV6-5	-	-	TRBJ1-1	TGTGCCAGCAGTTACTCGACCGGGGGGGTGAACACTGAAGCTTTCTTT	CASSYSTGGVNTEAFF
TRBV10-2	-	-	TRBJ1-1	TGCGCCAGCAGTGACCGGTCAGGAGGGGCCCTGAACACTGAAGCTTTCTTT	CASSDRSGGALNTEAFF
TRBV24-1	-	-	TRBJ1-2	TGTGCCACCAGTGATCGGTCAGGGCCCTATGGCTACACCTTC	CATSDRSGPYGYTF
TRBV9	TRBD1	-	TRBJ2-7	TGTGCCAGCAGCGTAGGAACGGGACAGGGAAGCTCCTACGAGCAGTACTTC	CASSVGTGQGSSYEQYF
TRBV27	TRBD1	-	TRBJ1-2	TGTGCCAGCAGCCCAGAGAGACAGGGCTTCCCCCCCACTAATGGCTACACCTTC	CASSPERQGFPPTNGYTF
TRBV28	-	few	TRBJ1-5	TGTGCCAGCAGTTCCGGGACGAAACAGCCCCAGCATTTT	CASSSGTKQPQHF
TRBV11-2	-	-	TRBJ1-4	TGTGCCAGCAGCTCAGGGTCAACTAATGAAAAACTGTTTTTT	CASSSGSTNEKLFF
TRBV6-5	-	-	TRBJ2-2	TGTGCCAGCAGTTACGGTTACGGGAGTGACACCGGGGAGCTGTTTTTT	CASSYGYGSDTGELFF
TRBV3-1/TRBV3-2	-	-	TRBJ2-6	TGTGCCAGCAGCCAAGTGGTCTTCATAGGCTCTGGGGCCAACGTCCTGACTTTC	CASSQVVFIGSGANVLTF
TRBV3-1/TRBV3-2	-	-	TRBJ2-6	TGTGCCAGCAGCGATGGACAGAACTCTGGGGCCAACGTCCTGACTTTC	CASSDGQNSGANVLTF
TRBV3-1/TRBV3-2	TRBD1	-	TRBJ1-2	TGTGCCAGCACCCGGACAGGGGCCTATGGCTACACCTTC	CASTRTGAYGYTF
TRBV7-9	-	-	TRBJ2-5	TGTGCCAGCAGCTTAGATTATGGTTTCGAAGAGACCCAGTACTTC	CASSLDYGFEETQYF